The table lists the clone carrying this T cell receptor (beta chain) with many counts. The data were obtained in a study of early T cells in non-severe SARS-CoV-2 infection. TCRdb passed the 5' RACE reads through MiXCR, listing each CDR3 protein once. This sample yields about 48,000 distinct CDR3 sequences, of which 5.4% are seen a single time; under 7% belongs to the top ten. The CDR3 extends over 12 amino acids. Trimming took off 6 bases at V and 5 bases at J, with 13 bases between the two ends. Germline CDR1 reads DFQATT; CDR2 reads SNEGSKA (reference sequence). The material was whole blood, obtained at baseline. The TCR was taken from an adult who was a healthcare worker with PCR-confirmed SARS-CoV-2 infection or an uninfected control (not recorded which). V and J are TRBV20-1 and TRBJ1-1; D is unresolved. This chain's CDR3 is CSALRMGTEAFF. The CDR3 region has the DNA TGCAGTGCCCTGCGGATGGGGACTGAAGCTTTCTTT.